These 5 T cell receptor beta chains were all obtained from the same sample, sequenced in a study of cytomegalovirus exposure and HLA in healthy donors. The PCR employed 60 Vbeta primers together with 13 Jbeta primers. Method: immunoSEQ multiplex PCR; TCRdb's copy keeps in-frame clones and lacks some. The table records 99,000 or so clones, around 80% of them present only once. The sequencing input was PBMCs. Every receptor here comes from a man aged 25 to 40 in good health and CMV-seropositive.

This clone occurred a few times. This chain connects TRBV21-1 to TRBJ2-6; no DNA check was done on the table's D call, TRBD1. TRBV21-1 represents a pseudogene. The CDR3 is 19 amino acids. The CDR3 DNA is TGTGCCAGCAGCGACGCGACGGGACAGGGGTTGGCTGGGGCCAACGTCCTGACTTTC. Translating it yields CASSDATGQGLAGANVLTF.

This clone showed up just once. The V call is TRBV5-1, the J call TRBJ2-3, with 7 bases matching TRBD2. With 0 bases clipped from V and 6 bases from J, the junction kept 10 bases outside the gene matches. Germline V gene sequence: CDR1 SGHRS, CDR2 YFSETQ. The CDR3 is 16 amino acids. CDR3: CASSLGGLTSIDTQYF. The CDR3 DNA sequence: TGCGCCAGCAGCTTGGGAGGGTTGACTAGCATTGATACGCAGTATTTT.

The CDR3 nucleotides read TGTGCCAGCAGCTTAACAGGCAGGGGGGACACTGAAGCTTTCTTT. Translated: CASSLTGRGDTEAFF. The rearrangement links TRBV7-3 to TRBJ1-1; 7 nucleotides align to TRBD1. The CDR3 has 15 amino acids. Germline V lookup: CDR1 SGHTA, CDR2 FQGTGA. The ends lost 0 bases at V and 3 bases at J; junction bases unmatched: 4.

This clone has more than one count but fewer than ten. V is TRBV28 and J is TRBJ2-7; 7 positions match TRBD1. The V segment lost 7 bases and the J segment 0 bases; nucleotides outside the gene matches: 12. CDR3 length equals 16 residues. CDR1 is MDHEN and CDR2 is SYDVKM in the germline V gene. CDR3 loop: CASTTAGTEDSYEQYF. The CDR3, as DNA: TGTGCCAGCACTACGGCCGGGACAGAGGACTCCTACGAGCAGTACTTC.

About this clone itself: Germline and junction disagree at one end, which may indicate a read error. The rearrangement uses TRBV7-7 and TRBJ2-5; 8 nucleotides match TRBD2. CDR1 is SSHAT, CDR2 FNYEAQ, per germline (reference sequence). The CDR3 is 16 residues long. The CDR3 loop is CASSLAPGGYQETQYF. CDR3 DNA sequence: TGTGCTAGCAGCCTAGCGCCGGGGGGGTACCAAGAGACCCAGTACTTC.